The present T cell receptor (beta chain) was sequenced within a study of shared clonotypes between healthy human individuals. The study's findings and limits: Clonotype sharing among the donors was expected to vary with sequencing depth.

The unsorted samples took around 81 million PBMCs to get genomic DNA. Deep-level running was used for the assay. The replicate PCRs on unsorted PBMC were given 250 to 300 ng DNA, which is approximately 30,000 T cell genomes. The method was immunoSEQ multiplex PCR; TCRdb's version includes in-frame clones alone and lacks a portion of them. The table records roughly 480,000 clones, less than 80% of them present only once. The CDR3 spans 17 residues. The germline CDR1 and CDR2 sequences are LGHNA and YNFKEQ. Trimming cost V 0 bases and J 0 bases, with 12 bases left between them. Worth noting for this clone: Its antigen remains unidentified.

This receptor was obtained from a woman aged 40 to 50 in good health. Some clones in this sample may be carry-over from other donors' samples. Input material: PBMCs. The rearrangement joins TRBV4-2 to TRBJ2-1; no definite D call. CDR3 bases: TGTGCCAGCAGCCAAGACCCCCGACGGAGCTCCTACAATGAGCAGTTCTTC. As protein: CASSQDPRRSSYNEQFF.